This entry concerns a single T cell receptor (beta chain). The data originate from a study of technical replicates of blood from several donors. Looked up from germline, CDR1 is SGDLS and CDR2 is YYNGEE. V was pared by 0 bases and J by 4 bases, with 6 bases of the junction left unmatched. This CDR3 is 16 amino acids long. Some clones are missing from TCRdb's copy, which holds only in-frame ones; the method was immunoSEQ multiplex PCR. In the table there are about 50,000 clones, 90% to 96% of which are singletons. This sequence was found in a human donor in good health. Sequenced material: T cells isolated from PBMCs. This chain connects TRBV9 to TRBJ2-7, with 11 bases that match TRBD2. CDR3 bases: TGTGCCAGCAGCGTAGGAGAACTAGCGGGAGAATACGAGCAGTACTTC. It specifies CASSVGELAGEYEQYF.